This T cell receptor beta chain was sequenced for a study of T-cell reconstitution after alpha-beta-depleted transplantation in children. Germline CDR1 is KGHSH and CDR2 is LQKENI. The V gene end was trimmed by 2 bases and the J gene end by 7 bases; junction bases not matched to a gene: 5. The CDR3 consists of 14 residues. A TCRbeta library incorporating unique molecular identifiers was prepared. Using its own MiXCR run on the PCR reads, TCRdb lists one record per CDR3 protein. Here the sample spans about a million distinct CDR3 sequences, roughly 29% being singletons. Concerning this clonotype itself: The antigen is unknown.

General study results and limits: Alpha-beta T cells about two months after transplant reportedly derived from several hundred expanded graft clones. Hyperexpanded clones declined; after one year, newly produced T cells mostly supplied diversity. There were some patients whose high TCRbeta diversity at day 60 came from surviving recipient T cells and thymic progenitors.

The TCR comes from a boy under two years old who had a stem cell transplant for SCID, so the T cells may come from the graft donor. The input for sequencing was PBMCs, mostly from graft donor cells, taken 360 days after TCRalphabeta/CD19-depleted stem cell transplant. The chain joins TRBV18 to TRBJ2-1; 7 bases fit TRBD1. This chain's CDR3 is CASSPATGRNEQFF. The CDR3 nucleotides are TGTGCCAGCTCACCAGCGACAGGGCGGAATGAGCAGTTCTTC.